These T cell receptor beta chains were read from a single sample in a study of T cells after yellow fever vaccination. Via MiXCR, TCRdb re-called the 5' RACE reads, giving one row per CDR3 protein. This table has 300,000 to 350,000 distinct CDR3 sequences, 3.5% to 5% appearing once. The sequencing here drew on PBMCs, taken 15 days after the yellow fever booster vaccination. These receptors were collected from a man younger than 35 who received the YFV17D yellow fever vaccine. Both conserved end residues are part of each CDR3. Fields, in order: clone size, D gene, J gene, V gene, CDR3 DNA, CDR3 protein. D genes are given only for firm matches. Only some rows state a clone size, as once, few, many or a class for expanded clones.

many | - | TRBJ2-3 | TRBV5-1 | TGCGCCAGCAGGCAGGGACGGAGCACAGATACGCAGTATTTT | CASRQGRSTDTQYF
- | - | TRBJ1-4 | TRBV10-2 | TGCGCCAGCAGGGACCCCTCAACTAATGAAAAACTGTTTTTT | CASRDPSTNEKLFF
few | - | TRBJ2-4 | TRBV6-2/TRBV6-3 | TGTGCCAGCAGTTACAGTCAGAACATTCAGTACTTC | CASSYSQNIQYF
many | - | TRBJ2-3 | TRBV25-1 | TGTGCCAGCAAAAGGGGGGGGTCAGATACGCAGTATTTT | CASKRGGSDTQYF
- | - | TRBJ2-2 | TRBV20-1 | TGCAGTGCTAGAGATCGCCAGTACACCGGGGAGCTGTTTTTT | CSARDRQYTGELFF
many | - | TRBJ2-1 | TRBV5-1 | TGCGCCAGCAGCTCAGAGGTCACCAATGAGCAGTTCTTC | CASSSEVTNEQFF
few | TRBD2 | TRBJ2-3 | TRBV4-1 | TGCGCCAGCAGCCGACTAGCGGGGGGGCCCACTAGCACAGATACGCAGTATTTT | CASSRLAGGPTSTDTQYF
many | - | TRBJ1-1 | TRBV4-3 | TGCGCCAGCAGCGGAGTCAGCTCTGAAGCTTTCTTT | CASSGVSSEAFF
many | - | TRBJ1-1 | TRBV9 | TGTGCCAGCAGCCCCTCTGAGGGCCCAAACACTGAAGCTTTCTTT | CASSPSEGPNTEAFF
few | - | TRBJ2-5 | TRBV7-3 | TGTGCCAGCAGCCCCCCCGGGGATGGGCGGGGAGAGACCCAGTACTTC | CASSPPGDGRGETQYF
- | - | TRBJ1-2 | TRBV6-5 | TGTGCCAGCAGGCCCACCGGGACATCGGATGGCTACACCTTC | CASRPTGTSDGYTF
many | - | TRBJ2-3 | TRBV20-1 | TGCAGTGCTAGAGGTCGGTGGGGGCAGACAAAGTATTTT | CSARGRWGQTKYF
many | - | TRBJ1-1 | TRBV7-9 | TGTGCCAGCAGTAGGGAGGGAGGGACTGAAGCTTTCTTT | CASSREGGTEAFF
many | TRBD1 | TRBJ1-5 | TRBV12-3/TRBV12-4 | TGTGCCAGCAGCCCGGGACAGGGCAATCAGCCCCAGCATTTT | CASSPGQGNQPQHF
- | - | TRBJ2-5 | TRBV4-3 | TGCGCCAGCAGCCAAGATCAGGATACAGGAAAGGAGACCCAGTACTTC | CASSQDQDTGKETQYF
many | - | TRBJ2-1 | TRBV7-3 | TGTGCCAGCAGCTCCGGCCTGTACAATGAGCAGTTCTTC | CASSSGLYNEQFF
- | - | TRBJ1-5 | TRBV6-2/TRBV6-3 | TGTGCCAGCAGACTGGACGGAAACCGAAATCAGCCCCAGCATTTT | CASRLDGNRNQPQHF
many | TRBD2 | TRBJ2-1 | TRBV7-2 | TGTGCCAGCAGCTCGGCCGTCAGGACTAGCGGCAATGAGCAGTTCTTC | CASSSAVRTSGNEQFF
few | TRBD1 | TRBJ1-6 | TRBV5-1 | TGCGCCAGCACCTTGGCGGCAGGGGGTTCACCCCTCCACTTT | CASTLAAGGSPLHF
many | - | TRBJ1-4 | TRBV20-1 | TGCAGTGCTAGAACCGCGTTGGACCGGGTTAATGAAAAACTGTTTTTT | CSARTALDRVNEKLFF
- | - | TRBJ2-2 | TRBV6-5 | TGTGCCAGCACTTCATTCAGGGGCTTGACCGGGGAGCTGTTTTTT | CASTSFRGLTGELFF
- | TRBD2 | TRBJ2-1 | TRBV27 | TGTGCCAGCAGTATTAGCCTAGCGGGGGAGTACAATGAGCAGTTCTTC | CASSISLAGEYNEQFF
few | - | TRBJ2-2 | TRBV4-3 | TGCGCCAGCAGCCGCGTCCCCGGCAGGTCCACCGGGGAGCTGTTTTTT | CASSRVPGRSTGELFF
many | TRBD2 | TRBJ2-2 | TRBV24-1 | TGTGCCACCAGGGCTAGCGGCGACACCGGGGAGCTGTTTTTT | CATRASGDTGELFF
few | - | TRBJ1-2 | TRBV4-3 | TGCGCCAGCAGCCACGTCTCAACACTTAACTATGGCTACACCTTC | CASSHVSTLNYGYTF
few | TRBD1 | TRBJ1-4 | TRBV18 | TGTGCCAGCTCACCCGCCCTGACAGGGTTTGAAAAACTGTTTTTT | CASSPALTGFEKLFF
many | - | TRBJ1-1 | TRBV9 | TGTGCGGCTAACACTGAAGCTTTCTTT | CAANTEAFF
- | - | TRBJ2-2 | TRBV6-5 | TGTGCCAGCAGTTACTCGGGACGGGGAAACACCGGGGAGCTGTTTTTT | CASSYSGRGNTGELFF
- | TRBD1 | TRBJ1-1 | TRBV29-1 | TGCAGCGGCAAGACAGGGAGTAACACTGAAGCTTTCTTT | CSGKTGSNTEAFF
few | - | TRBJ2-1 | TRBV6-5 | TGTGCCAGCAGTTCACTCAGGTTCTACAATGAGCAGTTCTTC | CASSSLRFYNEQFF
many | - | TRBJ1-5 | TRBV7-8 | TGTGCCAGCAGCAATCAAGGGACTAATCAGCCCCAGCATTTT | CASSNQGTNQPQHF
- | TRBD1 | TRBJ2-2 | TRBV6-2/TRBV6-3 | TGTGCCACCCGGGACAGTATAAACACCGGGGAGCTGTTTTTT | CATRDSINTGELFF
- | - | TRBJ2-3 | TRBV12-3/TRBV12-4 | TGTGCCAGCAGTTTTATGGGGGCGACAGATACGCAGTATTTT | CASSFMGATDTQYF
- | - | TRBJ2-1 | TRBV12-3/TRBV12-4 | TGTGCCAGCAGTTTTTCGGGGCCCTCCTACAATGAGCAGTTCTTC | CASSFSGPSYNEQFF
- | - | TRBJ2-3 | TRBV7-9 | TGTGCCAGCAGCCCATTTTATGCCCGGGTCTCAGATACGCAGTATTTT | CASSPFYARVSDTQYF
many | TRBD2 | TRBJ2-3 | TRBV20-1 | TGCAGTGCCCCTACTAGCGGGGGTCCAGATACGCAGTATTTT | CSAPTSGGPDTQYF
many | TRBD1 | TRBJ2-1 | TRBV2 | TGTGCCAGCAGTGAGCGGGTTAGACAGGGTAACAATGAGCAGTTCTTC | CASSERVRQGNNEQFF
many | - | TRBJ2-1 | TRBV27 | TGTGCCAGCAGTCCGCGAGGTAATCGCAATGAGCAGTTCTTC | CASSPRGNRNEQFF
- | - | TRBJ1-6 | TRBV6-5 | TGTGCCAGCGGAAGGACAGTTAATTCACCCCTCCACTTT | CASGRTVNSPLHF
many | TRBD2 | TRBJ2-1 | TRBV5-1 | TGCGCCAGCAGCCCAAGACCTATAGCGGGGGGCTCCTACAATGAGCAGTTCTTC | CASSPRPIAGGSYNEQFF
many | TRBD1 | TRBJ2-5 | TRBV12-3/TRBV12-4 | TGTGCCAGCAGTTTACGAACAGGGGGCGGGAAGACCCAGTACTTC | CASSLRTGGGKTQYF
- | - | TRBJ1-3 | TRBV7-2 | TGTGCCAGCAGCCTGGGGGGCAGCTCGTACTCTGGAAACACCATATATTTT | CASSLGGSSYSGNTIYF
few | - | TRBJ1-5 | TRBV27 | TGTGCCAGCAGTCGGACAGACAATAGACGGCCCCAGCATTTT | CASSRTDNRRPQHF
many | - | TRBJ1-1 | TRBV5-1 | TGCGCCAGCAGCTTGGGTGGACTCGGGATGAACACTGAAGCTTTCTTT | CASSLGGLGMNTEAFF
many | TRBD2 | TRBJ2-3 | TRBV6-1 | TGTGCCAGCAGTGAAATAGCGGGGGGCTCAGATACGCAGTATTTT | CASSEIAGGSDTQYF
many | - | TRBJ2-7 | TRBV5-1 | TGTGCCAGCAGTTCCGCCTACGAGCAGTACTTC | CASSSAYEQYF
- | - | TRBJ1-1 | TRBV20-1 | TGCAGTGCTAGACCGGGACGTACGAACACTGAAGCTTTCTTT | CSARPGRTNTEAFF